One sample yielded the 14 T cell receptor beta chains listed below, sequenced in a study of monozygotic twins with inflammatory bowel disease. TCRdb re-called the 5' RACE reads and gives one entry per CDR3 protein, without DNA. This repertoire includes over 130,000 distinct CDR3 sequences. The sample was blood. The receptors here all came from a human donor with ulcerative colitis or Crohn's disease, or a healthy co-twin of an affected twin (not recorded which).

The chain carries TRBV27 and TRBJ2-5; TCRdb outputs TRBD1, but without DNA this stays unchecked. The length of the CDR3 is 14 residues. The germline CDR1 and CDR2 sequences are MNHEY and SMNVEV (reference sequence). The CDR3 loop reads CASSRQDRGETQYF.

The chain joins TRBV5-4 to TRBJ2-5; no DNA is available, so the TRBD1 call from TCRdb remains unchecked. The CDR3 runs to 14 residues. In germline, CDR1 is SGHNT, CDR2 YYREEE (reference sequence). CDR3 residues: CASSGKTGKETQYF.

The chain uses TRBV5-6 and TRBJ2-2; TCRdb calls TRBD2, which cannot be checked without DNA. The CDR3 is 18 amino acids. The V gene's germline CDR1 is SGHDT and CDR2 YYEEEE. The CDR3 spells CASSSDRGSLLVPGELFF.

This CDR3 is CASSPIRSVTTNEKLFF. This chain uses TRBV18 with TRBJ1-4. Looked up from germline, CDR1 is KGHSH and CDR2 is LQKENI. The CDR3 length is 17 residues.

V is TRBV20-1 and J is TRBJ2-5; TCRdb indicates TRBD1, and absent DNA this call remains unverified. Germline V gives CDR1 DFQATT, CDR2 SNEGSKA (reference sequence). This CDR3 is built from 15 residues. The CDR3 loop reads CSAKKGRGRGETQYF.

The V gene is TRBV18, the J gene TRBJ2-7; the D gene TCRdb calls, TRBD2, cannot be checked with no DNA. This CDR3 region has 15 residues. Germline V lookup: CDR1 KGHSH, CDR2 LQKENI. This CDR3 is CASSPRSAGSYEQYF.

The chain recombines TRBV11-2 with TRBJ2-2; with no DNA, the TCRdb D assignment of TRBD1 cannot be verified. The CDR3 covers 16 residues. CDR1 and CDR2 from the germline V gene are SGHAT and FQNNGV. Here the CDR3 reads CASSIPDRGRTGELFF.

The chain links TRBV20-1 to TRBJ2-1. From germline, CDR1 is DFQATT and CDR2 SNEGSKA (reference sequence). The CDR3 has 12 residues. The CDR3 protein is CSARVEENEQFF.

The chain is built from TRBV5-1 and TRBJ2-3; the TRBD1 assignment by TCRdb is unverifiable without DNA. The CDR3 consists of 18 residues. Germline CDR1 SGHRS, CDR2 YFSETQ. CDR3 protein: CASSLPRVAGGITDTQYF.

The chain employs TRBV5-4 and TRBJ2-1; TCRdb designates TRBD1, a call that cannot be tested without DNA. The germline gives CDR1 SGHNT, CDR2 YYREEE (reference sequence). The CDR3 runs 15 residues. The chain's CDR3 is CASSLTKSGNNEQFF.

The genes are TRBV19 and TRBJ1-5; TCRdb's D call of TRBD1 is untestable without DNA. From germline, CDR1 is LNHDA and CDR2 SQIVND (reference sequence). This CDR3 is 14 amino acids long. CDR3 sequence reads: CASSTRGPNQPQHF.

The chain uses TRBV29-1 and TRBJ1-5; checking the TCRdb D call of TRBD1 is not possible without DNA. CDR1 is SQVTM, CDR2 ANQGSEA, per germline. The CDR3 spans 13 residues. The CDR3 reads CSVVSGLGQPQHF.

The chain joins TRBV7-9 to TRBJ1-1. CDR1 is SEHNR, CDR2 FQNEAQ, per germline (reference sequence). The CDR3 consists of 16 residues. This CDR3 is CASSLGIGVSDTEAFF.

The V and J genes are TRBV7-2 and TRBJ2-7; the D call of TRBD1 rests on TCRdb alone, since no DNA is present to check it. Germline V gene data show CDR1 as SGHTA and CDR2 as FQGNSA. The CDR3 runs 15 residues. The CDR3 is CASSPGVFSLGEQYF. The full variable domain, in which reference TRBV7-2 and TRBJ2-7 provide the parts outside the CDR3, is GAGVSQSPSNKVTEKGKDVELRCDPISGHTALYWYRQSLGQGLEFLIYFQGNSAPDKSGLPSDRFSAERTGGSVSTLTIQRTQQEDSAVYLCASSPGVFSLGEQYFGPGTRLTVT.